This TCR beta chain was identified during a study of OX40 agonist ivuxolimab in advanced cancers. TCRdb's copy holds only in-frame clones and misses some; the assay was immunoSEQ multiplex PCR. The table includes some 69,000 clones, roughly nine tenths detected once. The CDR3 totals 14 residues. The germline gives CDR1 MNHNS, CDR2 SASEGT. Deletions cut 6 bases from V and 0 bases from J, with 8 bases between. The starting material was CD4+ or CD8+ T cells sorted from blood, obtained in a trial of the OX40 agonist ivuxolimab. This chain uses TRBV6-1 with TRBJ1-4; D is unresolved. The clonotype originates from an adult with an advanced solid tumor such as melanoma, head and neck, liver or kidney cancer. The DNA for the CDR3 is TGTGCCAGCAGGGAGTTTGCAACTAATGAAAAACTGTTTTTT. It encodes CASREFATNEKLFF.